This T cell receptor beta chain was retrieved from a study of CD8+ T cells in alopecia areata. About the study: Tofacitinib was taken orally by treated patients, and the dose was 5 to 10 mg twice daily.

Treatment specified: oral pan-JAK inhibitor, 5-10 mg twice daily. Germline V lookup: CDR1 SNHLY, CDR2 FYNNEI. The length of the CDR3 is 12 residues. Trimming stripped 10 bases from V and 5 bases from J, with 14 bases between. cDNA serving as the sequencing template came from extracted, reverse transcribed RNA. The assay was immunoSEQ multiplex PCR, and TCRdb's table has in-frame clones only and misses some. The sample contains 200,000 to 250,000 clones, about 50% of which appear only once. This receptor was taken from a human donor with alopecia areata. The input for sequencing was CD4+ T cells sorted from blood, taken at week 4, from a patient treated with tofacitinib. The rearrangement uses TRBV2 and TRBJ2-5, with D perhaps TRBD2 (5 bases). The chain's CDR3 is CAIQVRRETQYF. CDR3 nucleotide sequence: TGTGCCATTCAGGTTCGGAGGGAGACCCAGTACTTC.